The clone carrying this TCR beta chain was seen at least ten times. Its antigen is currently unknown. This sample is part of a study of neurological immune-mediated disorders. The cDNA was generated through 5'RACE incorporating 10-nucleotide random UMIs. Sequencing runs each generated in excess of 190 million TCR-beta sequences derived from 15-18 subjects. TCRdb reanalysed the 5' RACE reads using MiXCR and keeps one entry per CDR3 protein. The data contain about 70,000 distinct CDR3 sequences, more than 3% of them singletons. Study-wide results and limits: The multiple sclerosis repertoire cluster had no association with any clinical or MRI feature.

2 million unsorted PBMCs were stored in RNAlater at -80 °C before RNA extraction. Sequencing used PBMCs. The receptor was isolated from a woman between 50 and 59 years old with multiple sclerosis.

Here the CDR3 reads CASSWGLATDYNEQFF. CDR3 nucleotides: TGCGCCAGCAGCTGGGGACTAGCGACCGACTACAATGAGCAGTTCTTC. The genes are TRBV5-1 and TRBJ2-1; 10 bases align to TRBD2. Trimming at V came to 3 bases and at J to 3 bases, leaving 6 bases not matched to a gene. Per germline, CDR1 SGHRS and CDR2 YFSETQ. The CDR3 has 16 amino acids. Using reference TRBV5-1 and TRBJ2-1 for the parts outside the CDR3, the full variable domain is KAGVTQTPRYLIKTRGQQVTLSCSPISGHRSVSWYQQTPGQGLQFLFEYFSETQRNKGNFPGRFSGRQFSNSRSEMNVSTLELGDSALYLCASSWGLATDYNEQFFGPGTRLTVL.